One and the same sample provided the 23 T cell receptor beta chains below, sequenced in a study of cytomegalovirus exposure and HLA in healthy donors. Primers for the PCR totalled 60 Vbeta and 13 Jbeta. Sequencing used immunoSEQ multiplex PCR; TCRdb keeps in-frame clones, though not all of them. The table lists more than 100,000 clones. The sample consisted of PBMCs. These TCRs come from a man aged 18 to 29 in good health and CMV-seronegative.

The rearrangement joins TRBV30 to TRBJ2-1; 9 nucleotides agree with TRBD1. There are 14 residues in the CDR3. V shed 3 bases, J shed 8 bases, and the junction held 8 bases outside the gene matches. From germline, CDR1 is GTSNPN and CDR2 SVGIG (reference sequence). The chain's CDR3 is CAWRRTGVRHEQFF. CDR3 nucleotide sequence: TGTGCCTGGAGACGGACAGGGGTCCGACATGAGCAGTTCTTC.

The gene calls are TRBV6-5 and TRBJ1-4; D might be TRBD1 (6 bases). The length of the CDR3 is 13 residues. V was cut by 7 bases and J by 8 bases, with 14 bases left in between. Germline V gives CDR1 MNHEY, CDR2 SVGAGI. For the CDR3, the DNA is TGTGCCAGCAAGGTCCTACAGGGCGAAAAACTGTTTTTT. As protein: CASKVLQGEKLFF.

The rearrangement links TRBV15 to TRBJ1-1; the D gene is possibly TRBD1 (6 bases). In germline, CDR1 is LNHNV, CDR2 YYDKDF (reference sequence). Trimming shortened V by 7 bases and J by 0 bases, and 15 bases separated the two germline ends. This CDR3 is 15 amino acids long. Here the CDR3 DNA reads TGTGCCACCACAGACAGGCCCGAACTGAACACTGAAGCTTTCTTT. Translation gives CATTDRPELNTEAFF.

Remarks on this clone: At the DNA level, this CDR3 is encoded by other sequences in the same sample as well. The chain carries TRBV5-1 and TRBJ2-7; weak D call: TRBD1 (6 bases). Trimming pared 4 bases from V and 1 base from J, leaving 9 bases between. From germline, CDR1 is SGHRS and CDR2 YFSETQ. CDR3 length equals 13 residues. The CDR3 nucleotides are TGCGCCAGCAGCCTACAGGGTTCCTACGAGCAGTACTTC. Translating gives CASSLQGSYEQYF.

The gene calls are TRBV18 and TRBJ1-2; D possibly corresponds to TRBD1 (6 bases). The V and J ends lost 3 bases and 7 bases respectively, with 15 bases between them. Germline assignment: CDR1 KGHSH and CDR2 LQKENI. The CDR3 consists of 14 residues. The CDR3 region is CASSPPTGSGGYTF. The CDR3 coding sequence is TGTGCCAGCTCACCGCCTACAGGGTCCGGTGGCTACACCTTC.

The rearrangement joins TRBV15 to TRBJ2-5, with 8 bases aligning to TRBD2. Trimming took 1 base from V and 0 from J; bases not matched to a gene: 1. The CDR3 loop spans 15 amino acids. Germline CDR1 LNHNV, CDR2 YYDKDF (reference sequence). The CDR3 DNA reads TGTGCCACCAGCAGAGGTAGCGGGAACCAAGAGACCCAGTACTTC. This translates into CATSRGSGNQETQYF.

This sequence joins TRBV19 and TRBJ1-1; D is possibly TRBD1 (6 bases). CDR3 length: 14 amino acids. The germline V gene has CDR1 LNHDA and CDR2 SQIVND (reference sequence). The V end lost 6 bases, the J end lost 3 bases, and 14 bases lay between the germline ends. CDR3 protein: CASRPEGGYTEAFF. CDR3 nucleotide sequence: TGTGCCAGTAGACCCGAGGGGGGGTACACTGAAGCTTTCTTT.

V gene TRBV10-3 combines with J gene TRBJ1-2; the D gene is possibly TRBD1 (5 bases). The CDR3 extends over 13 amino acids. Germline loops: CDR1 ENHRY, CDR2 SYGVKD. The ends were cut back, 7 bases at V and 4 bases at J, with 13 bases in the middle. The CDR3 bases are TGTGCCATCAAGTCGGGGGAGCTCTATGGCTACACCTTC. Its translation: CAIKSGELYGYTF.

The rearrangement joins TRBV5-4 to TRBJ1-2; TRBD1 matches 9 bases. Germline assignment: CDR1 SGHNT and CDR2 YYREEE (reference sequence). V shed 7 bases and J 1 base; nucleotides not matched to a gene: 14. The CDR3 loop spans 17 amino acids. The CDR3 loop is CASGEGRDRADNYGYTF. The DNA for the CDR3 is TGTGCCAGCGGCGAGGGGAGGGACAGGGCTGATAACTATGGCTACACCTTC. Drawing the rest from reference TRBV5-4 and TRBJ1-2, the complete variable domain is ETGVTQSPTHLIKTRGQQVTLRCSSQSGHNTVSWYQQALGQGPQFIFQYYREEENGRGNFPPRFSGLQFPNYSSELNVNALELDDSALYLCASGEGRDRADNYGYTFGSGTRLTVV.

The chain has TRBV27 and TRBJ2-3; 7 bases are a match to TRBD2. This CDR3 region has 14 residues. Losses at the gene ends were 11 bases for V and 4 bases for J; bases not matched to a gene: 12. Germline lookup yields CDR1 MNHEY and CDR2 SMNVEV (reference sequence). For the CDR3, the DNA is TGTGCCGCCCTCTCTGGGGAGGGGCCAGATACGCAGTATTTT. It specifies CAALSGEGPDTQYF.

V usage is TRBV10-2 and J usage is TRBJ1-1, with 7 positions matching TRBD1. Germline CDR1 WSHSY, CDR2 SAAADI. This CDR3 contains 11 residues. J was trimmed by 8 bases and V by 6 bases; bases with no gene match: 3. The CDR3 here is CASSRDSEAFF. The CDR3 nucleotides read TGCGCCAGCAGCCGGGACAGCGAAGCTTTCTTT.

This chain connects TRBV10-3 to TRBJ1-6; 10 bases map to TRBD1. CDR1 and CDR2 from the germline V gene are ENHRY and SYGVKD. V gave up 6 bases and J gave up 10 bases; unmatched junction bases: 3. This CDR3 contains 13 residues. CDR3 DNA: TGTGCCATCAGGGGGACAGGGGAGTCACCCCTCCACTTT. Translating it yields CAIRGTGESPLHF.

The chain couples TRBV28 to TRBJ2-4; D gene ambiguous. Germline V lookup: CDR1 MDHEN, CDR2 SYDVKM. The CDR3 covers 16 residues. The germline V and J ends were trimmed by 4 bases and 0 bases, with 13 bases remaining between them. For the CDR3, the DNA is TGTGCCAGCAGTTCCCTAATTGTCCTAGCCAAAAACATTCAGTACTTC. This encodes CASSSLIVLAKNIQYF.

With respect to this clone: This sample includes further DNA sequences coding for the same CDR3. The J gene is TRBJ1-1, the V gene TRBV9, with D unresolved. Germline CDR1 reads SGDLS; CDR2 reads YYNGEE. The CDR3 loop spans 9 amino acids. V was trimmed by 4 bases and J by 10 bases, leaving 5 bases between them. CDR3 in DNA: TGTGCCAGCAGCCCAGGAGCTTTCTTT. This encodes CASSPGAFF. Drawing the rest from reference TRBV9 and TRBJ1-1, the complete variable domain is DSGVTQTPKHLITATGQRVTLRCSPRSGDLSVYWYQQSLDQGLQFLIQYYNGEERAKGNILERFSAQQFPDLHSELNLSSLELGDSALYFCASSPGAFFGQGTRLTVV.

CDR3 sequence: CAWTGLAGDQETQYF. The CDR3, as DNA: TGTGCCTGGACTGGACTAGCGGGAGACCAAGAGACCCAGTACTTC. The chain links TRBV30 to TRBJ2-5; 13 nucleotides agree with TRBD2. V shed 4 bases, J shed 0 bases, and the junction held 2 bases outside the gene matches. The germline V gene has CDR1 GTSNPN and CDR2 SVGIG (reference sequence). There are 15 residues in the CDR3.

The V call is TRBV2, the J call TRBJ2-2, with 9 nucleotides matching TRBD2. This CDR3 is 18 amino acids long. The J segment lost 5 bases and the V segment lost 2 bases, leaving 12 bases of the junction unmatched. Germline CDR1 and CDR2: SNHLY and FYNNEI. Here the CDR3 reads CASSEWALAGVGTGELFF. DNA for the CDR3: TGTGCCAGCAGTGAATGGGCCTTAGCGGGAGTTGGGACCGGGGAGCTGTTTTTT.

The rearrangement links TRBV18 to TRBJ1-4; 8 bases are a match to TRBD1. The germline gives CDR1 KGHSH, CDR2 LQKENI. With 6 bases clipped from V and 6 bases from J, the junction kept 9 bases outside the gene matches. This CDR3 comprises 15 residues. CDR3 coding DNA: TGTGCCAGCTCCCTCGGACAGGGATGGGATGAAAAACTGTTTTTT. Translation: CASSLGQGWDEKLFF. Variable domain in full (rest from reference TRBV18 and TRBJ1-4): NAGVMQNPRHLVRRRGQEARLRCSPMKGHSHVYWYRQLPEEGLKFMVYLQKENIIDESGMPKERFSAEFPKEGPSILRIQQVVRGDSAAYFCASSLGQGWDEKLFFGSGTQLSVL.

This sequence joins TRBV5-1 and TRBJ1-1, with TRBD1 as a possible D gene (5 bases). V was clipped by 0 bases and J by 7 bases, with 10 bases between them. Germline-derived CDR1 and CDR2 are SGHRS and YFSETQ. The CDR3 is made up of 13 amino acids. CDR3 DNA: TGCGCCAGCAGCTTGGGGTGGGGGGTTGAAGCTTTCTTT. Translating it yields CASSLGWGVEAFF. Drawing the rest from reference TRBV5-1 and TRBJ1-1, the complete variable domain is KAGVTQTPRYLIKTRGQQVTLSCSPISGHRSVSWYQQTPGQGLQFLFEYFSETQRNKGNFPGRFSGRQFSNSRSEMNVSTLELGDSALYLCASSLGWGVEAFFGQGTRLTVV.

This chain links TRBV10-2 with TRBJ2-1; perhaps TRBD2 as D (6 bases). The CDR3 length is 15 residues. CDR1 is WSHSY, CDR2 SAAADI, per germline. Trimming pared 5 bases from V and 7 bases from J, leaving 18 bases between. The CDR3 DNA follows: TGCGCCAGCAGTCCGGGACTGGGGCAAGGGAATGAGCAGTTCTTC. Translating gives CASSPGLGQGNEQFF.

V is TRBV18 and J is TRBJ1-3, with 7 bases lining up with TRBD1. Germline V gene data show CDR1 as KGHSH and CDR2 as LQKENI. Trimming removed 4 bases from V and 0 bases from J; junction bases left unmatched: 0. The CDR3 has 14 amino acids. Here the CDR3 DNA reads TGTGCCAGCTCACGGGACAGCTCTGGAAACACCATATATTTT. The encoded protein is CASSRDSSGNTIYF.

The V gene is TRBV6-4, the J gene TRBJ2-1; D may be TRBD1 (5 bases). Trimming took off 3 bases at V and 6 bases at J, with 9 bases between the two ends. CDR1 is MRHNA and CDR2 is SNTAGT in the germline V gene. The CDR3 consists of 13 residues. The CDR3 spells CASSDDTGNEQFF. The CDR3 DNA follows: TGTGCCAGCAGTGATGACACAGGCAATGAGCAGTTCTTC.

The chain combines TRBV7-9 with TRBJ1-2; a possible D gene is TRBD1 (5 bases). CDR1 is SEHNR, CDR2 FQNEAQ, per germline (reference sequence). The V end lost 4 bases, the J end lost 1 base, and 7 bases lay between the germline ends. This CDR3 has 13 residues. The CDR3 sequence: CASSSDSNYGYTF. DNA of the CDR3: TGTGCCAGCAGCTCAGACAGTAACTATGGCTACACCTTC.

V is TRBV7-2 and J is TRBJ2-3; TRBD2 matches 7 bases. With V trimmed by 1 base and J by 0 bases, 4 bases remained unmatched. CDR3 length: 16 residues. Germline CDR1 SGHTA, CDR2 FQGNSA. The CDR3 nucleotides read TGTGCCAGCAGCTTAGGCGGGAGCCCCAGCACAGATACGCAGTATTTT. Translated, it gives CASSLGGSPSTDTQYF.